This paragraph reports one T cell receptor beta chain. This sample stems from a study of blood T cell repertoires in COVID-19. Study background: The study drew acute and convalescent COVID-19 samples from the United States, Italy and Spain.

Methods used by the authors: Amplification from reference gene primers served as the basis for estimated nucleated cell counts. This table comes from immunoSEQ multiplex PCR, and its TCRdb copy is limited to in-frame clones, with some not included. V and J calls plus clone size are reproduced from that table; the DNA served to infer D and trimming. The table shows 150,000 or so clones, with 88% occurring only once. Those who participated ranged in age from about 18 to 89 years and resided in about two dozen US areas. Cohorts were assigned according to the clinical history that participants reported. Trimming cost V 7 bases and J 4 bases; bases outside gene matches: 8. The CDR3 spans 15 residues. Germline lookup yields CDR1 LNHDA and CDR2 SQIVND (reference sequence).

This clonotype was sampled from a woman in her 30s with acute COVID-19. The chain links TRBV19 to TRBJ2-1; 9 nucleotides match TRBD2. The sequencing sample was made of PBMCs or T cells enriched from blood (not recorded which). The CDR3 bases are TGTGCCAGTAACCCCGGGGGACTAGCATACAATGAGCAGTTCTTC. Its protein is CASNPGGLAYNEQFF.